Presented here are 32 T cell receptor beta chains from one specimen sequenced in a study of T cell changes during pregnancy in multiple sclerosis. Sequenced by immunoSEQ multiplex PCR; TCRdb stores in-frame clones only, minus some. Here the sample spans about 56,000 clones, about 91% being singletons. The sample here was peripheral blood, taken after pregnancy. These receptors came from a female donor with multiple sclerosis, enrolled in a pregnancy study.

This rearrangement joins TRBV6-4 to TRBJ2-1, with 10 nucleotides matching TRBD1. The CDR3 is 15 residues long. The germline CDR1 and CDR2 sequences are MRHNA and SNTAGT. Losses at the gene ends were 4 bases for V and 3 bases for J; bases not matched to a gene: 3. CDR3 sequence reads: CASSGQGADYNEQFF. The CDR3 region has the DNA TGTGCCAGCAGTGGACAGGGGGCGGACTACAATGAGCAGTTCTTC.

This chain uses TRBV5-6 with TRBJ1-3; perhaps TRBD1 as D (5 bases). This CDR3 is built from 17 residues. Trimming took off 0 bases at V and 0 bases at J, with 13 bases between the two ends. The germline CDR1 and CDR2 sequences are SGHDT and YYEEEE. Here the CDR3 reads CASSLGPWGGSGNTIYF. In DNA form, the CDR3 reads TGTGCCAGCAGCTTGGGGCCCTGGGGGGGCTCTGGAAACACCATATATTTT.

As to this clone: Other DNA sequences in this specimen translate into the identical CDR3. The V gene is TRBV4-1, the J gene TRBJ2-7; 10 bases are shared with TRBD1. The CDR3 has 16 residues. With 3 bases clipped from V and 4 bases from J, the junction kept 9 bases outside the gene matches. CDR1 MGHRA and CDR2 YSYEKL come from the germline V gene. The DNA of the CDR3 is TGCGCCAGCAGCCAGGGCCCGGGACAGGGGACGTACGAGCAGTACTTC. It yields the protein CASSQGPGQGTYEQYF.

The chain links TRBV18 to TRBJ1-5; a possible D gene is TRBD1 (6 bases). The ends were cut back, 3 bases at V and 4 bases at J, with 13 bases in the middle. Germline CDR1 reads KGHSH; CDR2 reads LQKENI. CDR3 length: 15 residues. The CDR3 loop reads CASSPAGGRNQPQHF. In DNA form, the CDR3 reads TGTGCCAGCTCACCGGCCGGGGGGCGAAATCAGCCCCAGCATTTT.

The rearrangement joins TRBV4-1 to TRBJ1-4, with D tentatively TRBD1 (5 bases). The CDR3 is made up of 15 amino acids. Germline assignment: CDR1 MGHRA and CDR2 YSYEKL. V was clipped by 0 bases and J by 8 bases, with 13 bases between them. CDR3 DNA sequence: TGCGCCAGCAGCCAAGATGGGGGGATGGAGGAAAAACTGTTTTTT. This translates into CASSQDGGMEEKLFF.

The chain carries TRBV7-2 and TRBJ2-1, with TRBD2 identical over 11 bases. The V segment lost 6 bases and the J segment 2 bases; nucleotides outside the gene matches: 12. CDR3 length equals 18 residues. In germline, CDR1 is SGHTA, CDR2 FQGNSA. CDR3 loop: CASRRVSGGANAYNEQFF. The CDR3 bases are TGTGCCAGCAGGAGGGTTAGCGGGGGGGCGAACGCCTACAATGAGCAGTTCTTC. The full variable domain, with the rest looked up from reference TRBV7-2 and TRBJ2-1, is GAGVSQSPSNKVTEKGKDVELRCDPISGHTALYWYRQSLGQGLEFLIYFQGNSAPDKSGLPSDRFSAERTGGSVSTLTIQRTQQEDSAVYLCASRRVSGGANAYNEQFFGPGTRLTVL.

This clone appeared a single time. The chain carries TRBV2 and TRBJ2-7, with D possibly being TRBD2 (6 bases). The CDR3 extends over 15 amino acids. Trimming removed 11 bases at V and 2 bases at J, with 22 bases between. Germline V CDR1 and CDR2: SNHLY, FYNNEI. CDR3 amino acids: CASSTHRESAYEQYF. CDR3 coding DNA: TGTGCCTCCAGTACCCACCGGGAGAGTGCCTACGAGCAGTACTTC.

Notes on this clone: This sample also contains other DNA sequences that code for the same CDR3. This chain uses TRBV7-9 with TRBJ2-5; the match to TRBD1 covers 9 bases. Germline V gene data show CDR1 as SEHNR and CDR2 as FQNEAQ (reference sequence). This CDR3 spans 14 amino acids. Trimming cost V 4 bases and J 2 bases; bases outside gene matches: 2. CDR3 DNA sequence: TGTGCCAGCAGCTGGGGACAGGGACAAGAGACCCAGTACTTC. It codes for CASSWGQGQETQYF.

The chain's CDR3 is CASSHPGGGGTGELFF. The CDR3, as DNA: TGCGCCAGCAGCCACCCAGGGGGAGGCGGCACCGGGGAGCTGTTTTTT. The rearrangement links TRBV4-1 to TRBJ2-2; TRBD1 is a possible D gene (7 bases). Trimming removed 3 bases at V and 4 bases at J, with 15 bases between. Per germline, CDR1 MGHRA and CDR2 YSYEKL. The CDR3 covers 16 residues.

The chain has TRBV4-1 and TRBJ2-3; the D gene is possibly TRBD1 (5 bases). The CDR3 extends over 17 amino acids. Trimming stripped 0 bases from V and 5 bases from J, with 18 bases between. Germline CDR1 and CDR2: MGHRA and YSYEKL. The CDR3 coding sequence is TGCGCCAGCAGCCAAGATGGACCAGGGTCCTCACAAGATACGCAGTATTTT. The encoded protein is CASSQDGPGSSQDTQYF.

This clone was observed once. The chain couples TRBV10-3 to TRBJ2-5, with D tentatively TRBD2 (6 bases). Trimming shortened V by 4 bases and J by 5 bases, and 14 bases separated the two germline ends. The CDR3 sequence is 14 residues long. Germline values: CDR1 ENHRY, CDR2 SYGVKD. CDR3 in amino acids: CAISGPAGEETQYF. The CDR3 DNA reads as TGTGCCATCAGTGGCCCAGCGGGCGAGGAGACCCAGTACTTC.

The chain employs TRBV5-1 and TRBJ2-2, with D possibly being TRBD1 (6 bases). V lost 4 bases to trimming and J lost 4 bases, with 14 bases between them. CDR3 length: 15 amino acids. CDR1 is SGHRS, CDR2 YFSETQ, per germline. The chain's CDR3 is CASSRQEGGTGELFF. The CDR3 DNA sequence: TGCGCCAGCAGCCGACAGGAAGGGGGCACCGGGGAGCTGTTTTTT.

This clone was seen only once. The V call is TRBV5-6, the J call TRBJ1-6; 9 bases are shared with TRBD1. This CDR3 is 16 amino acids long. Germline V gene lookup returns CDR1 SGHDT and CDR2 YYEEEE. Unmatched junction bases numbered 6, after V lost 0 bases and J lost 8 bases. For the CDR3, the DNA is TGTGCCAGCAGCTTGGACGTCGGGACAGGGTATTCACCCCTCCACTTT. As protein: CASSLDVGTGYSPLHF.

The rearrangement uses TRBV5-1 and TRBJ1-1, with 7 bases fitting TRBD1. The CDR3 spans 16 residues. From germline, CDR1 is SGHRS and CDR2 YFSETQ. V lost 1 base to trimming and J lost 5 bases; unmatched junction nucleotides: 11. CDR3 residues: CASSLQQGLGGTEAFF. CDR3 in DNA: TGCGCCAGCAGCTTGCAACAGGGGTTAGGGGGTACTGAAGCTTTCTTT.

The chain couples TRBV9 to TRBJ1-3; D gene uncertain. CDR3 size: 14 residues. Per germline, CDR1 SGDLS and CDR2 YYNGEE. V dropped 4 bases and J dropped 0 bases, with 8 bases sitting between them. The chain's CDR3 is CASSNRDSGNTIYF. For the CDR3, the DNA is TGTGCCAGCAGCAACCGGGACTCTGGAAACACCATATATTTT. The full variable domain, in which reference TRBV9 and TRBJ1-3 provide the parts outside the CDR3, is DSGVTQTPKHLITATGQRVTLRCSPRSGDLSVYWYQQSLDQGLQFLIQYYNGEERAKGNILERFSAQQFPDLHSELNLSSLELGDSALYFCASSNRDSGNTIYFGEGSWLTVV.

This sequence joins TRBV30 and TRBJ2-1; 8 bases fit TRBD2. Germline lookup yields CDR1 GTSNPN and CDR2 SVGIG (reference sequence). This CDR3 has 15 residues. V lost 0 bases, J lost 3 bases, and 4 bases stayed unmatched. The CDR3 coding sequence is TGTGCCTGGAGTGTACAACTAGCGGTCTACAATGAGCAGTTCTTC. Residues: CAWSVQLAVYNEQFF.

The chain recombines TRBV5-4 with TRBJ1-5; 7 nucleotides align to TRBD1. Germline loops: CDR1 SGHNT, CDR2 YYREEE (reference sequence). This CDR3 region has 19 residues. Germline trimming cut 0 bases from V and 0 bases from J; bases unmatched to any gene: 12. CDR3 nucleotide sequence: TGTGCCAGCAGCTTGGAACGCTGGGACAGCCGATATAGCAATCAGCCCCAGCATTTT. Its translation: CASSLERWDSRYSNQPQHF.

This clone was counted between two and nine times. The chain employs TRBV7-3 and TRBJ2-2; 8 bases are shared with TRBD1. The germline gives CDR1 SGHTA, CDR2 FQGTGA. The J segment lost 3 bases and the V segment lost 6 bases, leaving 3 bases of the junction unmatched. This CDR3 is 14 amino acids long. CDR3 loop: CASRSTGDTGELFF. DNA of the CDR3: TGTGCCAGCAGATCGACAGGGGACACCGGGGAGCTGTTTTTT.

This clone was seen only once. V is TRBV30 and J is TRBJ1-2; D is ambiguous. The CDR3 has 13 residues. Trimming stripped 4 bases from V and 8 bases from J, with 17 bases between. Germline V gene lookup returns CDR1 GTSNPN and CDR2 SVGIG (reference sequence). CDR3 protein: CAWTRGWAAGYTF. In DNA form, the CDR3 reads TGTGCCTGGACCCGAGGGTGGGCGGCAGGCTACACCTTC.

The genes are TRBV7-9 and TRBJ2-7, with 7 bases matching TRBD2. Germline V lookup: CDR1 SEHNR, CDR2 FQNEAQ (reference sequence). This CDR3 is 13 amino acids long. With 3 bases clipped from V and 2 bases from J, the junction kept 1 base outside the gene matches. The DNA for the CDR3 is TGTGCCAGCAGCTTCGGGGGGACCTACGAGCAGTACTTC. This gives the protein CASSFGGTYEQYF.

The J gene is TRBJ1-3, the V gene TRBV9; tentative D call: TRBD1 (6 bases). This CDR3 spans 16 amino acids. Trimming cost V 1 base and J 4 bases, with 15 bases left between them. The germline CDR1 and CDR2 sequences are SGDLS and YYNGEE. CDR3: CASSVFPGGRGNTIYF. Written as DNA, the CDR3 is TGTGCCAGCAGCGTATTCCCGGGGGGCCGGGGAAACACCATATATTTT.

This clone was observed a few times. The sample holds other DNA sequences that translate to the same CDR3. The chain employs TRBV4-1 and TRBJ2-3; 9 nucleotides align to TRBD2. Germline CDR1 is MGHRA and CDR2 is YSYEKL. The J segment lost 1 base and the V segment lost 1 base, leaving 6 bases of the junction unmatched. There are 17 residues in the CDR3. This CDR3 reads CASSQGGAGGGTDTQYF. CDR3 sequence (DNA): TGCGCCAGCAGCCAAGGAGGAGCGGGGGGAGGCACAGATACGCAGTATTTT.

The rearrangement links TRBV7-9 to TRBJ1-1; 8 bases are shared with TRBD1. The V segment lost 9 bases and the J segment 3 bases; nucleotides outside the gene matches: 6. Germline V gene data show CDR1 as SEHNR and CDR2 as FQNEAQ (reference sequence). The CDR3 extends over 13 amino acids. The CDR3 nucleotides are TGTGCCAGTAGAGGACAGGGTCACACTGAAGCTTTCTTT. Protein: CASRGQGHTEAFF.

This clone appeared once. The CDR3 protein is CAWSVQGPNTEAFF. Here the CDR3 DNA reads TGTGCCTGGAGTGTACAGGGTCCGAACACTGAAGCTTTCTTT. The V gene is TRBV30, the J gene TRBJ1-1; D may be TRBD1 (6 bases). Trimming took 0 bases from V and 1 from J, leaving 9 bases between them. There are 14 residues in the CDR3. Germline V CDR1 and CDR2: GTSNPN, SVGIG (reference sequence).

V gene TRBV2 combines with J gene TRBJ1-2; 8 bases align to TRBD1. Per germline, CDR1 SNHLY and CDR2 FYNNEI. This CDR3 has 13 residues. The ends lost 6 bases at V and 8 bases at J; junction bases unmatched: 8. The CDR3 DNA reads as TGTGCCAGCAGCCAAGGACAGGGATTCGGCTACACCTTC. Its translation is CASSQGQGFGYTF.

The J gene is TRBJ1-5, the V gene TRBV7-9; 7 bases are a match to TRBD1. CDR1 is SEHNR and CDR2 is FQNEAQ in the germline V gene (reference sequence). With V trimmed by 1 base and J by 4 bases, 7 bases remained unmatched. The CDR3 consists of 16 residues. CDR3 region: CASSLGTGAFNQPQHF. For the CDR3, the DNA is TGTGCCAGCAGCTTAGGAACAGGGGCCTTTAATCAGCCCCAGCATTTT.

The chain carries TRBV29-1 and TRBJ1-1, with TRBD1 matching over 7 bases. This CDR3 is 14 amino acids long. V dropped 6 bases and J dropped 1; count of bases not matched to a gene: 8. In germline, CDR1 is SQVTM, CDR2 ANQGSEA. CDR3 bases: TGCAGCGTCAGAAGCGACAGGGCGAACACTGAAGCTTTCTTT. Protein product: CSVRSDRANTEAFF.

V and J are TRBV5-1 and TRBJ2-7, with TRBD1 identical over 9 bases. The CDR3 runs to 14 residues. CDR1 and CDR2 (germline): SGHRS, YFSETQ. Unmatched junction bases numbered 12, after V lost 7 bases and J lost 7 bases. Written as DNA, the CDR3 is TGCGCCAGCTCAACTCAGGGACAGGGCGGGGAGCAGTACTTC. It codes for CASSTQGQGGEQYF.

In this sample, this clone turned up once. The CDR3, as DNA: TGTGCCAGCAGAGAGGACAGGGGGAACCCTTACAATGAGCAGTTCTTC. Protein: CASREDRGNPYNEQFF. The chain carries TRBV5-5 and TRBJ2-1; 10 bases map to TRBD1. V lost 5 bases, J lost 4 bases, and 9 bases stayed unmatched. Germline CDR1 SGHKS, CDR2 YYEKEE (reference sequence). This CDR3 is built from 16 residues.

CDR3 nucleotide sequence: TGTGCCAGCAGTCCCCGGGGGCAAGAGACCCAGTACTTC. It yields the protein CASSPRGQETQYF. The chain joins TRBV27 to TRBJ2-5; TRBD2 might be the D (6 bases). CDR1 is MNHEY, CDR2 SMNVEV, per germline (reference sequence). Trimming pared 5 bases from V and 2 bases from J, leaving 9 bases between. This CDR3 has 13 residues.

This clone has just a few counts. The rearrangement uses TRBV28 and TRBJ1-5; D possibly corresponds to TRBD1 (5 bases). Germline lookup yields CDR1 MDHEN and CDR2 SYDVKM. The CDR3 length is 15 residues. The germline V and J ends were trimmed by 6 bases and 11 bases, with 23 bases remaining between them. The CDR3 reads CASSLGGARAGTQHF. CDR3 nucleotides: TGTGCCAGCAGCTTGGGGGGAGCCCGGGCCGGGACCCAGCATTTT.

This chain connects TRBV11-1 to TRBJ2-3; perhaps TRBD1 as D (5 bases). The CDR3 is made up of 15 amino acids. Trimming took off 6 bases at V and 0 bases at J, with 13 bases between the two ends. Per the germline V gene, CDR1 is SGHAT and CDR2 is FQDESV (reference sequence). The CDR3 DNA is TGTGCCAGCAGGGAAAGACAGCCTAGCACAGATACGCAGTATTTT. Translated: CASRERQPSTDTQYF. Using reference TRBV11-1 and TRBJ2-3 for the parts outside the CDR3, the full variable domain is EAEVAQSPRYKITEKSQAVAFWCDPISGHATLYWYRQILGQGPELLVQFQDESVVDDSQLPKDRFSAERLKGVDSTLKIQPAELGDSAMYLCASRERQPSTDTQYFGPGTRLTVL.